This T cell receptor beta chain came from a study of blood T cell repertoires in COVID-19. Whole-study context: Samples of COVID-19 (acute and convalescent) were obtained from the United States, Italy and Spain. PBMCs, B-cell-depleted T cells, or T cells were the source of the cDNA or gDNA that made up the material.

Original processing notes: Reference gene primer amplification yielded estimated nucleated cell counts. Produced via immunoSEQ multiplex PCR; TCRdb's table is partial and in-frame only. The V and J calls and the clone size are those of that table, but D and trimming were determined from the DNA. The sample lists 250,000 to 300,000 clones, 75% to 90% occurring once. Sequenced sample: peripheral blood. The sequence came from a woman in her 50s who had recovered from COVID-19.

CDR3 amino acids: CASSDAGYAGSDRGGYGYTF. DNA for the CDR3: TGTGCCAGCAGTGACGCGGGATACGCGGGGTCTGACAGGGGAGGTTATGGCTACACCTTC. The J gene is TRBJ1-2, the V gene TRBV6-1; 8 nucleotides match TRBD1. Germline lookup yields CDR1 MNHNS and CDR2 SASEGT. The CDR3 sequence is 20 residues long. V lost 3 bases, J lost 5 bases, and 23 bases stayed unmatched.